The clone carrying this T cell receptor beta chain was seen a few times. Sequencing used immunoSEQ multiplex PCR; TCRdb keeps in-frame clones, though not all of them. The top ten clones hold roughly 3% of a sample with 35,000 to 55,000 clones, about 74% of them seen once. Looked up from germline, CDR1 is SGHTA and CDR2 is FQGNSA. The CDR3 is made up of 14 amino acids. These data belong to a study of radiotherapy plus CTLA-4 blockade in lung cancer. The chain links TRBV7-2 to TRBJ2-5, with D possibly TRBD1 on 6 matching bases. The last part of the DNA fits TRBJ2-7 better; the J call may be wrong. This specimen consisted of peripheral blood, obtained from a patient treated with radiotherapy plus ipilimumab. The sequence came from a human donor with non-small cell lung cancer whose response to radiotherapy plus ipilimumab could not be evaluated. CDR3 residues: CASSREARGYEQYF. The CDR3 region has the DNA TGTGCCAGCAGCCGAGAGGCCAGGGGTTACGAGCAGTACTTC.